A single sample is the source of the 12 T cell receptor beta chains below, sequenced in a study of T-cell reconstitution after alpha-beta-depleted transplantation in children. During its preparation, the TCRbeta library received unique molecular identifiers. In TCRdb, the PCR reads were re-called with MiXCR into one record per CDR3 protein. This sample yields about 360,000 distinct CDR3 sequences, of which roughly 14% are seen a single time; 4.3% belongs to the top ten. The sample here was PBMCs, taken from the stem cell graft. The receptors come from a human donor who donated a stem cell graft to a child with Fanconi anemia.

The table lists this clonotype with a few counts. The chain is built from TRBV30 and TRBJ1-5; D unclear. V gave up 4 bases and J gave up 5 bases, with 12 bases separating them. This CDR3 region has 13 residues. Germline CDR1 and CDR2: GTSNPN and SVGIG (reference sequence). The CDR3 sequence is CAWTPHGDQPQHF. CDR3 DNA sequence: TGTGCCTGGACTCCTCACGGGGATCAGCCCCAGCATTTT.

This clonotype was recorded at least ten times. The V gene is TRBV9, the J gene TRBJ1-1, with D hard to call. The CDR3 is 13 residues long. The V and J ends lost 2 bases and 4 bases respectively, with 9 bases between them. Germline CDR1 is SGDLS and CDR2 is YYNGEE. CDR3 nucleotide sequence: TGTGCCAGCAGCGTTAAGGGTGGCACTGAAGCTTTCTTT. It yields the protein CASSVKGGTEAFF.

V is TRBV21-1 and J is TRBJ2-6. TRBV21-1 is flagged as a pseudogene. This CDR3 is 16 amino acids long. Here the CDR3 DNA reads TGTGCCAGCAGCAAAGCCGGGAGCTCTGGGGCCAACGTCCTGACTTTC. It translates to CASSKAGSSGANVLTF.

This clonotype appeared a few times. The J gene is TRBJ2-5, the V gene TRBV5-1, with D uncertain. V lost 0 bases and J 2 bases, leaving 8 bases between the germline ends. In germline, CDR1 is SGHRS, CDR2 YFSETQ. The CDR3 totals 14 residues. As DNA, the CDR3 is TGCGCCAGCAGCTTGGCCAGTCAGCAAGAGACCCAGTACTTC. Protein sequence: CASSLASQQETQYF.

The sample holds a few counts of this clonotype. CDR3 sequence reads: CASSYGTEKNIQYF. CDR3 sequence (DNA): TGTGCCAGCAGTTACGGGACAGAAAAAAACATTCAGTACTTC. This chain links TRBV12-3 or TRBV12-4 with TRBJ2-4, with 7 nucleotides matching TRBD1. V shed 4 bases, J shed 4 bases, and the junction held 4 bases outside the gene matches. The CDR3 sequence is 14 residues long.

The chain is built from TRBV20-1 and TRBJ2-1; 8 nucleotides align to TRBD1. The CDR3 spans 14 residues. V gave up 2 bases and J gave up 3 bases; unmatched junction bases: 3. In germline, CDR1 is DFQATT, CDR2 SNEGSKA (reference sequence). The CDR3 coding sequence is TGCAGTGCTAGACCAGGGGGCAGCTACAATGAGCAGTTCTTC. This translates into CSARPGGSYNEQFF.

With regard to this clonotype: A much larger clone lies a single base off, so this may be a read error. The chain uses TRBV5-1 and TRBJ2-2, with a weak D call TRBD1 (6 bases). From germline, CDR1 is SGHRS and CDR2 YFSETQ. The CDR3 has 15 residues. V dropped 0 bases and J dropped 9 bases, with 15 bases sitting between them. The CDR3 bases are TGCGCCAGCAGCTTGGGGGGACACGGTACCTGGGAGCTGTTTTTT. Translated: CASSLGGHGTWELFF.

This clonotype was recorded a few times. Written as DNA, the CDR3 is TGTGCCAGCAGCTTAGCCGGGGGGCAGTTCTTC. Translated: CASSLAGGQFF. The chain links TRBV7-9 to TRBJ2-1; a possible D gene is TRBD2 (6 bases). The CDR3 has 11 residues. The germline V gene encodes CDR1 SEHNR and CDR2 FQNEAQ (reference sequence). V dropped 0 bases and J dropped 12 bases, with 6 bases sitting between them.

The chain couples TRBV2 to TRBJ2-3, with D possibly TRBD2 on 6 matching bases. The CDR3 contains 15 residues. The V end was cut by 7 bases, the J end by 2 bases, with 16 bases between. Germline CDR1 SNHLY, CDR2 FYNNEI. The CDR3 DNA follows: TGTGCCAGCACTCGAGGGGCGGGGATCACAGATACGCAGTATTTT. Encoded protein: CASTRGAGITDTQYF.

This chain uses TRBV6-2 or TRBV6-3 with TRBJ2-3; D unresolved. CDR1 and CDR2 (germline): MNHEY, SVGEGT. V lost 7 bases, J lost 5 bases, and 13 bases lay in between. CDR3 size: 13 residues. The CDR3 region has the DNA TGTGCCAGCACCTCCCGGGCGGTAGATACGCAGTATTTT. Its translation is CASTSRAVDTQYF.

V usage is TRBV28 and J usage is TRBJ1-2; D is ambiguous. The germline V and J ends were trimmed by 5 bases and 6 bases, with 13 bases remaining between them. Per germline, CDR1 MDHEN and CDR2 SYDVKM. There are 13 residues in the CDR3. CDR3 nucleotide sequence: TGTGCCAGCAGTATTTCCCAGCTCCATGGCTACACCTTC. As protein: CASSISQLHGYTF.

V gene TRBV4-1 combines with J gene TRBJ1-1; TRBD1 matches at 7 bases. The germline V gene has CDR1 MGHRA and CDR2 YSYEKL. V lost 3 bases and J lost 1; bases outside the gene matches: 5. The CDR3 consists of 15 residues. CDR3 amino acids: CASSHDRDSNTEAFF. In nucleotides, the CDR3 is TGCGCCAGCAGCCACGACAGGGACTCGAACACTGAAGCTTTCTTT.